Each of the 13 T cell receptor beta chains below was sequenced from the same sample in a study of identifying expanded T cells in peripheral blood. Method: immunoSEQ multiplex PCR; TCRdb's copy keeps in-frame clones and lacks some. The sample records tens of thousands of clones, roughly 84% being singletons. The sequenced sample consisted of blood. All receptors come from a person between 18 and 75 years old in good health.

The V call is TRBV6-1, the J call TRBJ2-2; 7 positions match TRBD1. V lost 7 bases and J lost 1; bases outside the gene matches: 3. Germline assignment: CDR1 MNHNS and CDR2 SASEGT. The CDR3 has 14 amino acids. The CDR3 coding sequence is TGTGCCAGCACCCGGACAGGGAACACCGGGGAGCTGTTTTTT. Amino acid sequence: CASTRTGNTGELFF.

The V and J genes are TRBV30 and TRBJ2-2; 7 nucleotides align to TRBD1. Germline V lookup: CDR1 GTSNPN, CDR2 SVGIG (reference sequence). V was clipped by 2 bases and J by 6 bases; unmatched bases: 3. CDR3 length: 13 amino acids. The CDR3 is CAWSRQGAGELFF. CDR3 coding DNA: TGTGCCTGGAGTAGACAGGGTGCCGGGGAGCTGTTTTTT.

This clone is a singleton in its sample. V and J are TRBV6-1 and TRBJ2-5, with TRBD2 as a possible D gene (5 bases). V shed 3 bases and J shed 1 base, with 12 bases lying between them. Germline-derived CDR1 and CDR2 are MNHNS and SASEGT. This CDR3 spans 15 amino acids. This CDR3 reads CASSDLLGPQETQYF. CDR3 sequence (DNA): TGTGCCAGCAGTGATCTACTAGGACCCCAAGAGACCCAGTACTTC.

This rearrangement joins TRBV28 to TRBJ1-2; 10 nucleotides line up with TRBD1. Trimming took 6 bases from V and 2 from J; bases not matched to a gene: 9. Germline V gene data show CDR1 as MDHEN and CDR2 as SYDVKM. CDR3 length equals 16 residues. CDR3 bases: TGTGCCAGCAGACTGCCAGGGACAGGGGCGAACTATGGCTACACCTTC. It is translated as CASRLPGTGANYGYTF.

The CDR3: CASSLGQKTTGEQYF. The DNA for the CDR3 is TGTGCCAGCAGCTTAGGACAAAAGACTACGGGCGAGCAGTACTTC. This chain links TRBV11-3 with TRBJ2-7, with a possible D match to TRBD2 (5 bases). Trimming removed 1 base at V and 6 bases at J, with 16 bases between. CDR1 and CDR2 (germline): SGHNT, YENEEA. This CDR3 has 15 amino acids.

A few counts support this clone. This chain links TRBV6-5 with TRBJ2-7, with 9 positions matching TRBD1. This CDR3 has 15 residues. The trim removed 6 bases at V and 0 bases at J, leaving 6 bases unmatched. Germline V gene lookup returns CDR1 MNHEY and CDR2 SVGAGI. CDR3 nucleotides: TGTGCCAGCAGCCCCCGGGACAGGGCCTCCTACGAGCAGTACTTC. Encoded protein: CASSPRDRASYEQYF.

The chain links TRBV7-2 to TRBJ2-5; D call uncertain. V shed 2 bases and J shed 5 bases, with 9 bases lying between them. This CDR3 region has 13 residues. CDR1 is SGHTA and CDR2 is FQGNSA in the germline V gene. DNA for the CDR3: TGTGCCAGCAGCTTACGGAATGCGGAGACCCAGTACTTC. This translates into CASSLRNAETQYF.

This chain uses TRBV15 with TRBJ2-1; D gene ambiguous. Looked up from germline, CDR1 is LNHNV and CDR2 is YYDKDF (reference sequence). V was cut by 0 bases and J by 2 bases, with 8 bases left in between. CDR3 length equals 15 residues. DNA for the CDR3: TGTGCCACCAGCAGAGAGAGTAGTGCCTACAATGAGCAGTTCTTC. This gives the protein CATSRESSAYNEQFF.

This sequence joins TRBV5-4 and TRBJ2-7, with D possibly being TRBD1 (6 bases). V shed 4 bases and J shed 4 bases, with 15 bases lying between them. Looked up from germline, CDR1 is SGHNT and CDR2 is YYREEE (reference sequence). The CDR3 spans 14 residues. The DNA for the CDR3 is TGTGCCAGCAGCCGCGGACAGATCGGGTACGAGCAGTACTTC. This sequence encodes CASSRGQIGYEQYF.

The J gene is TRBJ2-7, the V gene TRBV18; no firm D call. V was clipped by 2 bases and J by 6 bases, with 14 bases between them. Germline loops: CDR1 KGHSH, CDR2 LQKENI. The CDR3 contains 14 residues. CDR3 nucleotide sequence: TGTGCCAGCTCACCAGCGTTTCGGTCCGCCGAGCAGTACTTC. Translating it yields CASSPAFRSAEQYF.

This clone came up once. The chain carries TRBV28 and TRBJ2-7; D might be TRBD2 (6 bases). Germline values: CDR1 MDHEN, CDR2 SYDVKM. CDR3 length equals 16 residues. The V end was cut by 5 bases, the J end by 2 bases, with 19 bases between. CDR3 protein: CASSLSAGTATYEQYF. In nucleotides, the CDR3 is TGTGCCAGCAGTCTCTCGGCCGGGACTGCAACCTACGAGCAGTACTTC.

This sequence joins TRBV6-5 and TRBJ2-5; 12 nucleotides match TRBD2. Germline V lookup: CDR1 MNHEY, CDR2 SVGAGI. CDR3 length: 13 amino acids. J lost 5 bases, V lost 9 bases, and 4 bases had no gene match. CDR3 sequence reads: CASTSGGRETQYF. The CDR3 bases are TGTGCCAGTACTAGCGGGGGGCGGGAGACCCAGTACTTC.

The chain joins TRBV7-6 to TRBJ2-1, with a tentative D call TRBD1 (7 bases). This CDR3 is built from 13 residues. Per germline, CDR1 SGHVS and CDR2 FNYEAQ. V was cut by 5 bases and J by 10 bases, with 15 bases left in between. The CDR3 here is CASSQTQGREQFF. DNA of the CDR3: TGTGCCAGCAGCCAGACACAGGGGAGGGAGCAGTTCTTC.